This TCR beta chain was sequenced in a study of CD8 T cells in ankylosing spondylitis (dated by TCRdb to about 2017). About the full investigation: To find TCR variants linked to disease, the study profiled T cell receptor beta repertoires in ankylosing spondylitis patients and healthy donors. The full study cohort comprised around 25 ankylosing spondylitis patients and approximately 100 healthy donors. Peripheral blood was sampled, and synovial fluid was additionally collected from ankylosing spondylitis patients.

A word on this clonotype: The antigen it binds to is not known. Within one base of it there is no much larger clone, and no base qualities were kept.

The CDR3 measures 15 amino acids from cysteine to phenylalanine. Of the read, only the CDR3 DNA is kept; its 45 bases are in frame from base 1. V loses 1 base, J loses 1 base, and the germline ends lie 11 bases apart. Sequences LNHNV (CDR1) and YYDKDF (CDR2) are obtained from the germline V gene (reference sequence). Sequencing relied on an Illumina HiSeq 2500. TCR beta libraries were prepared by quantitative 5'-RACE with molecular barcodes. The original methods were these. To identify disease-linked TCR variants, a new computational method was used, one built on a probabilistic model of VDJ rearrangement. In TCRdb, the public reads were trimmed at Q25 with fastp and aligned with MiXCR, with productive beta chains retained. Rows with one shared CDR3 protein collapse into an entry with the most common genes and DNA. Here the V and J calls rest on TCRdb's processing, not on the authors' analysis. The sample yields roughly 700,000 distinct CDR3 sequences; roughly 19% were counted once. Roughly a fifth of the sample lies in the top ten.

Study-wide findings and limitations: Some of the motif variants had been reported before in the synovial fluid and blood of reactive arthritis patients, a finding that suggests common disease-initiation mechanisms. A TCR beta motif of several highly homologous amino acid variants appeared characteristic of blood from ankylosing spondylitis patients. Significant enrichment of the disease-linked clones was reported in matched synovial fluid samples from ankylosing spondylitis patients. The disease-linked clones had a CD8+ phenotype and were found at relatively low frequencies in peripheral blood.

The TCR sequence derives from a male donor with ankylosing spondylitis. Sequences were obtained from blood, either unsorted or a sorted T cell fraction (not recorded which). This sequence uses TRBV15 and TRBJ2-7; the D segment could be TRBD1, given 5 matching bases. Here the CDR3 is given as CATSRGLSGSYEQYF. The nucleotide sequence reads as follows: TGTGCCACCAGCAGAGGTTTGTCAGGGTCCTACGAGCAGTACTTC. When the CDR3 is completed using the reference TRBV15 and TRBJ2-7 genes on either side, the full variable domain is DAMVIQNPRYQVTQFGKPVTLSCSQTLNHNVMYWYQQKSSQAPKLLFHYYDKDFNNEADTPDNFQSRRPNTSFCFLDIRSPGLGDTAMYLCATSRGLSGSYEQYFGPGTRLTVT.